Below, 4 T cell receptor beta chains from the same sample are listed, as sequenced in a study of cytomegalovirus exposure and HLA in healthy donors. Primers for the PCR totalled 60 Vbeta and 13 Jbeta. TCRdb's table, derived via immunoSEQ multiplex PCR, lists solely in-frame clones and lacks some. Among about 63,000 clones listed, almost 75% were seen once. Sequencing was performed on PBMCs. These receptors were obtained from a man between 45 and 60 years old in good health and CMV-seronegative.

Regarding this clone: The sample holds other DNA sequences that translate to the same CDR3. The chain links TRBV7-8 to TRBJ2-7; TRBD1 agrees at 8 bases. The CDR3 covers 14 residues. V trimming: 5 bases; J trimming: 3 bases; junction bases outside the gene matches: 6. The V gene's germline CDR1 is SGHVS and CDR2 FQNEAQ. Here the CDR3 reads CASSPTGGIYEQYF. For the CDR3, the DNA is TGTGCCAGCAGCCCTACAGGGGGGATCTACGAGCAGTACTTC.

The gene calls are TRBV5-1 and TRBJ2-1, with D possibly matching TRBD2 (7 bases). The germline CDR1 and CDR2 sequences are SGHRS and YFSETQ. V lost 2 bases and J 4 bases, leaving 19 bases between the germline ends. The CDR3 runs to 17 residues. The DNA of the CDR3 is TGCGCCAGCAGCTTCAACGGGGGGCGGATGGTGTACAATGAGCAGTTCTTC. It translates to CASSFNGGRMVYNEQFF.

This chain links TRBV6-5 with TRBJ1-6; D is uncertain. Germline values: CDR1 MNHEY, CDR2 SVGAGI. V lost 0 bases to trimming and J lost 10 bases, with 4 bases between them. The CDR3 totals 12 residues. CDR3 region: CASSYSQSPLHF. CDR3 DNA sequence: TGTGCCAGCAGTTACTCCCAATCACCCCTCCACTTT.

This sequence joins TRBV2 and TRBJ2-5; 8 bases line up with TRBD1. The germline CDR1 and CDR2 sequences are SNHLY and FYNNEI. There are 16 residues in the CDR3. J was trimmed by 2 bases and V by 3 bases; bases with no gene match: 8. CDR3 amino acids: CASSDLSRDRQETQYF. Here the CDR3 DNA reads TGTGCCAGCAGTGACCTTTCCCGGGACAGGCAAGAGACCCAGTACTTC.